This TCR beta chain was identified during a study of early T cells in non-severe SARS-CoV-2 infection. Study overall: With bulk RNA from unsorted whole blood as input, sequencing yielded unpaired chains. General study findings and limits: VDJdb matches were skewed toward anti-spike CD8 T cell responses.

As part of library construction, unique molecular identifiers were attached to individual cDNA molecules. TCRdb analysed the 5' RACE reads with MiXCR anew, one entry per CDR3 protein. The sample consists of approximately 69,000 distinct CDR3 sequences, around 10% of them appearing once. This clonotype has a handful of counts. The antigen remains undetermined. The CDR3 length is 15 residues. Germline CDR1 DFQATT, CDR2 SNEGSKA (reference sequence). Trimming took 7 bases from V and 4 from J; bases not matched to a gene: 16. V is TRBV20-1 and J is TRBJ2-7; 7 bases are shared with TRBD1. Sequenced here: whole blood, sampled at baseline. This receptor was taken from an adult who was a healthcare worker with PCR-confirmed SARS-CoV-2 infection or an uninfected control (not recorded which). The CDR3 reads CSGKEPGQSPYEQYF. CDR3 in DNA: TGCAGTGGCAAGGAACCGGGACAGTCGCCTTACGAGCAGTACTTC.